A selection of T cell receptor beta chains follows, all from one sample in a study of human T cells and chemical hapten exposure. A single record per CDR3 protein comes from TCRdb applying MiXCR to the RACE reads. This sample carries roughly 89,000 distinct CDR3 sequences, 9.5% to 13% of them seen once, and the ten largest clones take roughly 1%. Sequenced here: whole blood, sampled in connection with sensitization to the hapten diphenylcyclopropenone (DPC). These receptors all stem from a woman aged 25 to 39 with alopecia areata. Some clones in this sample may be carry-over from other donors' samples. The CDR3 runs from the conserved cysteine through the conserved F or W. The D gene is left open where the match is weak. Size is omitted from some rows. Given values are once, few, many or a class for expanded clones.

v_call: TRBV7-9
clone_size: many
j_call: TRBJ2-7
d_call: -
cdr3_length: 15
cdr3_aa: CASSLAPLGSYEQYF
cdr3_nt: TGTGCCAGCAGCTTAGCGCCCCTTGGCTCCTACGAGCAGTACTTC

v_call: TRBV28
clone_size: few
j_call: TRBJ2-7
d_call: TRBD2
cdr3_length: 14
cdr3_aa: CASRTSGNSNEQYF
cdr3_nt: TGTGCCAGCAGGACTAGCGGGAACTCTAACGAGCAGTACTTC

v_call: TRBV28
clone_size: -
j_call: TRBJ1-1
d_call: -
cdr3_length: 14
cdr3_aa: CASSPGTWNTEAFF
cdr3_nt: TGTGCCAGCAGTCCCGGGACCTGGAACACTGAAGCTTTCTTT

v_call: TRBV28
clone_size: many
j_call: TRBJ2-5
d_call: -
cdr3_length: 13
cdr3_aa: CASSLVVRETQYF
cdr3_nt: TGTGCCAGCAGTTTAGTCGTTAGAGAGACCCAGTACTTC

v_call: TRBV28
clone_size: -
j_call: TRBJ2-3
d_call: TRBD1
cdr3_length: 15
cdr3_aa: CASSLTGDSGDTQYF
cdr3_nt: TGTGCCAGCAGTCTAACTGGGGACAGTGGAGATACGCAGTATTTT

v_call: TRBV4-3
clone_size: few
j_call: TRBJ1-1
d_call: -
cdr3_length: 15
cdr3_aa: CASSQDHTGHAEAFF
cdr3_nt: TGCGCCAGCAGCCAAGATCATACAGGGCACGCTGAAGCTTTCTTT

v_call: TRBV6-5
clone_size: -
j_call: TRBJ1-2
d_call: TRBD1
cdr3_length: 14
cdr3_aa: CASSSDRANYGYTF
cdr3_nt: TGTGCCAGCAGTTCGGACAGGGCTAACTATGGCTACACCTTC

v_call: TRBV19
clone_size: -
j_call: TRBJ1-5
d_call: -
cdr3_length: 13
cdr3_aa: CASSIDRGQPQHF
cdr3_nt: TGTGCCAGTAGTATAGATAGGGGTCAGCCCCAGCATTTT

v_call: TRBV11-2
clone_size: few
j_call: TRBJ2-3
d_call: -
cdr3_length: 16
cdr3_aa: CASSSVGSMGTDTQYF
cdr3_nt: TGTGCCAGCAGCTCCGTTGGGTCTATGGGCACAGATACGCAGTATTTT

v_call: TRBV5-1
clone_size: -
j_call: TRBJ2-6
d_call: TRBD2
cdr3_length: 17
cdr3_aa: CASSSLAGTSGANVLTF
cdr3_nt: TGCGCCAGCAGCAGTCTAGCGGGGACCTCTGGGGCCAACGTCCTGACTTTC

v_call: TRBV28
clone_size: many
j_call: TRBJ1-1
d_call: -
cdr3_length: 15
cdr3_aa: CASSLTGAFNTEAFF
cdr3_nt: TGTGCCAGCAGTTTAACGGGGGCGTTTAACACTGAAGCTTTCTTT

v_call: TRBV20-1
clone_size: many
j_call: TRBJ1-1
d_call: -
cdr3_length: 13
cdr3_aa: CSARDPGNTEAFF
cdr3_nt: TGCAGTGCTAGAGATCCGGGGAACACTGAAGCTTTCTTT

v_call: TRBV12-3/TRBV12-4
clone_size: -
j_call: TRBJ1-4
d_call: TRBD1
cdr3_length: 14
cdr3_aa: CASSPGQRNEKLFF
cdr3_nt: TGTGCCAGCAGTCCGGGACAGAGAAATGAAAAACTGTTTTTT

v_call: TRBV7-3
clone_size: many
j_call: TRBJ2-1
d_call: TRBD1
cdr3_length: 15
cdr3_aa: CASASTGQSYNEQFF
cdr3_nt: TGTGCCAGCGCTTCGACAGGGCAATCCTACAATGAGCAGTTCTTC

v_call: TRBV7-6
clone_size: many
j_call: TRBJ2-5
d_call: -
cdr3_length: 15
cdr3_aa: CASSLGPGPQETQYF
cdr3_nt: TGTGCCAGCAGCTTGGGCCCGGGACCCCAAGAGACCCAGTACTTC

v_call: TRBV21-1
clone_size: -
j_call: TRBJ1-1
d_call: -
cdr3_length: 14
cdr3_aa: CASSKGSTQPEAFF
cdr3_nt: TGTGCCAGCAGCAAAGGGTCCACCCAACCTGAAGCTTTCTTT

v_call: TRBV20-1
clone_size: -
j_call: TRBJ2-7
d_call: -
cdr3_length: 12
cdr3_aa: CSAGFEFSEQYF
cdr3_nt: TGCAGTGCTGGGTTTGAATTCTCCGAGCAGTACTTC

v_call: TRBV20-1
clone_size: many
j_call: TRBJ2-4
d_call: TRBD1
cdr3_length: 17
cdr3_aa: CSARSGQGAFTKNIQYF
cdr3_nt: TGCAGTGCTAGATCCGGACAGGGGGCGTTTACCAAAAACATTCAGTACTTC

v_call: TRBV4-1
clone_size: many
j_call: TRBJ2-2
d_call: TRBD2
cdr3_length: 18
cdr3_aa: CASSHVIAGGLNTGELFF
cdr3_nt: TGCGCCAGCAGCCACGTTATAGCGGGGGGCCTGAACACCGGGGAGCTGTTTTTT

v_call: TRBV18
clone_size: many
j_call: TRBJ2-1
d_call: TRBD2
cdr3_length: 15
cdr3_aa: CASSTLAGVINEQFF
cdr3_nt: TGTGCCAGCTCAACTCTAGCGGGAGTTATAAATGAGCAGTTCTTC

v_call: TRBV12-3/TRBV12-4
clone_size: few
j_call: TRBJ2-1
d_call: -
cdr3_length: 11
cdr3_aa: CASRTGPEQFF
cdr3_nt: TGTGCCAGCAGGACGGGACCCGAGCAGTTCTTC

v_call: TRBV11-2
clone_size: -
j_call: TRBJ2-1
d_call: -
cdr3_length: 14
cdr3_aa: CASSLVLASNEQFF
cdr3_nt: TGTGCCAGCAGCTTAGTTTTGGCTAGCAATGAGCAGTTCTTC

v_call: TRBV12-3/TRBV12-4
clone_size: many
j_call: TRBJ2-1
d_call: TRBD2
cdr3_length: 17
cdr3_aa: CASSHIAGGSSYNEQFF
cdr3_nt: TGTGCCAGCAGTCACATAGCGGGAGGGAGCTCCTACAATGAGCAGTTCTTC

v_call: TRBV12-3/TRBV12-4
clone_size: -
j_call: TRBJ1-1
d_call: -
cdr3_length: 13
cdr3_aa: CASSSGSGDQAFF
cdr3_nt: TGTGCCAGCAGTTCCGGCTCAGGGGATCAGGCTTTCTTT

v_call: TRBV7-9
clone_size: -
j_call: TRBJ2-6
d_call: -
cdr3_length: 15
cdr3_aa: CASSPSNSGANVLTF
cdr3_nt: TGTGCCAGCAGCCCCAGTAACTCTGGGGCCAACGTCCTGACTTTC

v_call: TRBV7-8
clone_size: -
j_call: TRBJ1-1
d_call: TRBD1
cdr3_length: 17
cdr3_aa: CASSLRPATGGNTEAFF
cdr3_nt: TGTGCCAGCAGCTTGAGACCCGCGACAGGGGGCAACACTGAAGCTTTCTTT

v_call: TRBV7-9
clone_size: many
j_call: TRBJ2-5
d_call: TRBD1
cdr3_length: 15
cdr3_aa: CASSRRTGGTETQYF
cdr3_nt: TGTGCCAGCAGCCGTAGGACAGGGGGCACGGAGACCCAGTACTTC

v_call: TRBV28
clone_size: few
j_call: TRBJ1-2
d_call: TRBD1
cdr3_length: 15
cdr3_aa: CASSQLRDSPGGYTF
cdr3_nt: TGTGCCAGCAGTCAGCTCCGGGACAGCCCTGGGGGCTACACCTTC

v_call: TRBV18
clone_size: few
j_call: TRBJ2-2
d_call: -
cdr3_length: 15
cdr3_aa: CASSPLLFGAGELFF
cdr3_nt: TGTGCCAGCTCACCATTACTTTTCGGAGCCGGGGAGCTGTTTTTT

v_call: TRBV10-2
clone_size: many
j_call: TRBJ1-1
d_call: -
cdr3_length: 13
cdr3_aa: CASSVLSGTEAFF
cdr3_nt: TGCGCCAGCAGTGTCTTGTCGGGCACTGAAGCTTTCTTT

v_call: TRBV7-6
clone_size: many
j_call: TRBJ2-3
d_call: TRBD2
cdr3_length: 17
cdr3_aa: CASSPGTSGIVKDTQYF
cdr3_nt: TGTGCCAGCAGCCCCGGGACTAGCGGGATCGTTAAAGATACGCAGTATTTT

v_call: TRBV19
clone_size: many
j_call: TRBJ1-5
d_call: -
cdr3_length: 15
cdr3_aa: CASSILRNSNQPQHF
cdr3_nt: TGTGCCAGTAGTATTCTAAGGAACAGCAATCAGCCCCAGCATTTT

v_call: TRBV12-3/TRBV12-4
clone_size: -
j_call: TRBJ2-7
d_call: TRBD2
cdr3_length: 15
cdr3_aa: CASSLPTSGSYEQYF
cdr3_nt: TGTGCCAGCAGTCTGCCGACTAGCGGGAGTTACGAGCAGTACTTC

v_call: TRBV24-1
clone_size: many
j_call: TRBJ2-2
d_call: -
cdr3_length: 16
cdr3_aa: CATSDLIPANTGELFF
cdr3_nt: TGTGCCACCAGTGATTTAATCCCAGCGAACACCGGGGAGCTGTTTTTT

v_call: TRBV27
clone_size: few
j_call: TRBJ1-1
d_call: TRBD1
cdr3_length: 16
cdr3_aa: CASSLSAGGQFTEAFF
cdr3_nt: TGTGCCAGCAGTTTATCGGCAGGGGGGCAATTCACTGAAGCTTTCTTT

v_call: TRBV10-3
clone_size: many
j_call: TRBJ2-6
d_call: -
cdr3_length: 16
cdr3_aa: CAISDLWTAGANVLTF
cdr3_nt: TGTGCCATCAGCGACCTGTGGACGGCTGGGGCCAACGTCCTGACTTTC

v_call: TRBV25-1
clone_size: many
j_call: TRBJ1-2
d_call: -
cdr3_length: 15
cdr3_aa: CASSDPSGDRYGYTF
cdr3_nt: TGTGCCAGCAGTGACCCCTCGGGGGATCGCTATGGCTACACCTTC

v_call: TRBV3-1
clone_size: many
j_call: TRBJ1-2
d_call: -
cdr3_length: 12
cdr3_aa: CASSQDYNGYTF
cdr3_nt: TGTGCCAGCAGCCAAGACTATAATGGCTACACCTTC

v_call: TRBV19
clone_size: many
j_call: TRBJ1-5
d_call: -
cdr3_length: 15
cdr3_aa: CASSSRDKFNQPQHF
cdr3_nt: TGTGCCAGTAGTAGCAGGGACAAATTCAATCAGCCCCAGCATTTT

v_call: TRBV6-5
clone_size: many
j_call: TRBJ2-4
d_call: -
cdr3_length: 14
cdr3_aa: CASSPNPSQNIQYF
cdr3_nt: TGTGCCAGCAGCCCTAATCCTAGCCAGAACATTCAGTACTTC

v_call: TRBV29-1
clone_size: -
j_call: TRBJ1-2
d_call: -
cdr3_length: 13
cdr3_aa: CSVEDFRGGGYTF
cdr3_nt: TGCAGCGTTGAAGATTTCAGGGGAGGAGGCTACACCTTC

v_call: TRBV24-1
clone_size: few
j_call: TRBJ2-3
d_call: -
cdr3_length: 13
cdr3_aa: CATSYRKAETQYF
cdr3_nt: TGTGCCACCAGTTATCGTAAGGCCGAGACGCAGTATTTT

v_call: TRBV3-1
clone_size: few
j_call: TRBJ1-4
d_call: -
cdr3_length: 12
cdr3_aa: CASSQRDRKLFF
cdr3_nt: TGTGCCAGCAGCCAGAGAGACAGAAAACTGTTTTTT

v_call: TRBV29-1
clone_size: -
j_call: TRBJ2-3
d_call: -
cdr3_length: 13
cdr3_aa: CSGRDGPTDTQYF
cdr3_nt: TGCAGCGGCCGGGACGGCCCCACAGATACGCAGTATTTT

v_call: TRBV7-9
clone_size: -
j_call: TRBJ2-7
d_call: TRBD1
cdr3_length: 15
cdr3_aa: CASSVTGGAVNEQYF
cdr3_nt: TGTGCCAGCAGCGTAACAGGGGGCGCGGTAAACGAGCAGTACTTC

v_call: TRBV20-1
clone_size: -
j_call: TRBJ2-3
d_call: TRBD1
cdr3_length: 14
cdr3_aa: CSADRGSGTDTQYF
cdr3_nt: TGCAGTGCAGACAGGGGGAGCGGCACAGATACGCAGTATTTT

v_call: TRBV20-1
clone_size: few
j_call: TRBJ1-6
d_call: -
cdr3_length: 15
cdr3_aa: CSARPETVNNSPLHF
cdr3_nt: TGCAGTGCTAGACCCGAGACGGTTAATAATTCACCCCTCCACTTT

v_call: TRBV27
clone_size: few
j_call: TRBJ2-7
d_call: -
cdr3_length: 12
cdr3_aa: CASRDNGYEQYF
cdr3_nt: TGTGCCAGCAGGGACAACGGTTACGAGCAGTACTTC

v_call: TRBV28
clone_size: -
j_call: TRBJ2-2
d_call: -
cdr3_length: 12
cdr3_aa: CASRSTHRELFF
cdr3_nt: TGTGCCAGCAGATCCACCCACCGGGAGCTGTTTTTT

v_call: TRBV2
clone_size: many
j_call: TRBJ2-3
d_call: -
cdr3_length: 15
cdr3_aa: CASSMGGATTDTQYF
cdr3_nt: TGTGCCAGCAGTATGGGCGGGGCAACCACAGATACGCAGTATTTT

v_call: TRBV6-6
clone_size: many
j_call: TRBJ1-5
d_call: TRBD1
cdr3_length: 12
cdr3_aa: CASRTGDQPQHF
cdr3_nt: TGTGCCAGCAGGACAGGGGATCAGCCCCAGCATTTT